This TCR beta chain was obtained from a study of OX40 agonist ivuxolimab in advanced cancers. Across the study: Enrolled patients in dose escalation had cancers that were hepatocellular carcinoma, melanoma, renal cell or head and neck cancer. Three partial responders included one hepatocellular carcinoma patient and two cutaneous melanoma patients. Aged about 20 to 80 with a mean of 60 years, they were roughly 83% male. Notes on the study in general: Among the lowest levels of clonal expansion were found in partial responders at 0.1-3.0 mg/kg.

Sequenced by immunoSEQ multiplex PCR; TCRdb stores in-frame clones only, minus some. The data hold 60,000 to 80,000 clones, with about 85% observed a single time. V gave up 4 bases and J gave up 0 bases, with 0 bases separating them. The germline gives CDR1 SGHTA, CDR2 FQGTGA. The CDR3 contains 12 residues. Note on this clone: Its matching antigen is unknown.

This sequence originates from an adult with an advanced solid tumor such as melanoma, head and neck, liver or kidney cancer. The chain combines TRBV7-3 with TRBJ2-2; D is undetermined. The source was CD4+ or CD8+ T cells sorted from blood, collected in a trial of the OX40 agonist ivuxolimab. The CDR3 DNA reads TGTGCCAGCAGCTCGAACACCGGGGAGCTGTTTTTT. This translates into CASSSNTGELFF.